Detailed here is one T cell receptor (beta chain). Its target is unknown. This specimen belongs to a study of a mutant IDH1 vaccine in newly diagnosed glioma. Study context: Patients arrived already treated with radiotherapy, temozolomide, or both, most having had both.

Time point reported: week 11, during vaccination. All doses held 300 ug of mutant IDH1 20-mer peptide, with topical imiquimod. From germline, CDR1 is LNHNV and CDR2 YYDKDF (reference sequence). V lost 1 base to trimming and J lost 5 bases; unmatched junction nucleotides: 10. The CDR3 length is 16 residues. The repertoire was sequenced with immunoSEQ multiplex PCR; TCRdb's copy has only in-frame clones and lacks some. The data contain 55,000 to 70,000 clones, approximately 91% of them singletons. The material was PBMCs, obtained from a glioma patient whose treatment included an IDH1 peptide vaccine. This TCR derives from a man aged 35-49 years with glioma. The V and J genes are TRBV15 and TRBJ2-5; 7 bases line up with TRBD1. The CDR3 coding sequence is TGTGCCACCAGCAGAGGGGCGAGACAGGGTAGGGAGACCCAGTACTTC. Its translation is CATSRGARQGRETQYF.